Listed here are 21 T cell receptor beta chains from one sample, sequenced in a study of CD8+CD57+ T cells in acquired aplastic anemia. Genomic DNA, the template, was used for profiling of the TCR beta VDJ and CDR3. TCRdb itself ran the reads through MiXCR, one entry per CDR3 protein. Of 120,000 or so distinct CDR3 sequences listed, about 48% were seen once; the top ten hold 2.5% to 3%. Material for sequencing was sorted CD4+, CD8+, or CD8+CD57+ T cells (not recorded which) from PBMCs. Every receptor here comes from a human donor in good health, serving as a control.

The rearrangement uses TRBV20-1 and TRBJ1-5; D possibly corresponds to TRBD1 (6 bases). CDR1 and CDR2 (germline): DFQATT, SNEGSKA (reference sequence). The CDR3 is made up of 15 amino acids. The V end lost 0 bases, the J end lost 5 bases, and 14 bases lay between the germline ends. CDR3: CSARDRGQVDQPQHF. In DNA form, the CDR3 reads TGCAGTGCTAGAGATCGGGGGCAGGTCGATCAGCCCCAGCATTTT.

V usage is TRBV4-2 and J usage is TRBJ2-1, with 10 bases identical to TRBD2. The germline V gene has CDR1 LGHNA and CDR2 YNFKEQ. V gave up 3 bases and J gave up 5 bases; unmatched junction bases: 4. This CDR3 region has 15 residues. The DNA of the CDR3 is TGTGCCAGCAGCCAGCTACTAGCGGGGAACAATGAGCAGTTCTTC. It yields the protein CASSQLLAGNNEQFF.

This clonotype was detected only a few times. Without the conserved terminal phenylalanine or tryptophan, this CDR3 likely stems from a read error. The limits of the CDR3 on the DNA are not certain, so only TCRdb's listed CDR3 is given. This chain links TRBV6-1 with TRBJ2-7. CDR1 MNHNS and CDR2 SASEGT come from the germline V gene. The length of the CDR3 is 8 amino acids, counting both ends. CDR3 loop: CASSHSGR.

Remarks on this clonotype: One junction end does not reproduce the germline sequence, and a read error may be involved. This sequence joins TRBV10-3 and TRBJ2-7; 10 positions match TRBD1. The CDR3 is made up of 14 amino acids. Germline V gene sequence: CDR1 ENHRY, CDR2 SYGVKD. CDR3 residues: CAISDGTGAGEQCF. In nucleotides, the CDR3 is TGTGCCATCAGTGATGGGACAGGGGCCGGCGAGCAGTGCTTC.

This rearrangement joins TRBV5-1 to TRBJ2-3; D assignment may be TRBD1 or TRBD2 (6 bases each). CDR3 length: 21 residues. V dropped 0 bases and J dropped 3 bases, with 29 bases sitting between them. CDR1 is SGHRS and CDR2 is YFSETQ in the germline V gene. This CDR3 reads CASSLASRVSKGGRATDTQYF. The CDR3 DNA follows: TGCGCCAGCAGCTTGGCCAGCAGGGTCTCTAAGGGGGGCAGGGCTACAGATACGCAGTATTTT.

The CDR3 coding sequence is TGTGCCATCAGTACGGCGACTTCTGGAAACACCATATATTTT. Translating gives CAISTATSGNTIYF. The chain is built from TRBV10-3 and TRBJ1-3; no clear D. Germline V gene data show CDR1 as ENHRY and CDR2 as SYGVKD. Trimming removed 5 bases from V and 1 base from J, with 9 bases in between. The CDR3 totals 14 residues.

This chain joins TRBV20-1 and TRBJ2-3; TRBD1 matches at 8 bases. Germline values: CDR1 DFQATT, CDR2 SNEGSKA (reference sequence). The CDR3 covers 16 residues. Trimming cost V 0 bases and J 4 bases; bases outside gene matches: 9. CDR3 residues: CSARDPRGQVSDTQYF. Written as DNA, the CDR3 is TGCAGTGCTAGAGACCCTCGGGGACAGGTATCAGATACGCAGTATTTT.

A remark on this clonotype: An end of the junction does not agree with germline; a read error may underlie this. The chain combines TRBV10-3 with TRBJ2-1; D perhaps matches TRBD1 (6 bases). The CDR3 runs to 15 residues. Germline CDR1 and CDR2: ENHRY and SYGVKD. The CDR3 DNA sequence: TGTGCCAGCAGTTTCGTCGAGACAGGACCCAATGAGCAGTTCTTC. This sequence encodes CASSFVETGPNEQFF.

The chain has TRBV12-5 and TRBJ1-2, with no clear D. The CDR3 totals 16 residues. Trimming shortened V by 0 bases and J by 7 bases, and 18 bases separated the two germline ends. Germline V gives CDR1 LGHNT, CDR2 FRNRAP. Here the CDR3 DNA reads TGTGCTAGTGGTTTGGTACCTGGAGGGTTTATTGGTGGCTACACCTTC. Residues: CASGLVPGGFIGGYTF.

This clonotype has ten or more counts. One end of the junction varies from germline; a read error may be responsible. J is TRBJ1-4 and V is TRBV7-3; 8 nucleotides line up with TRBD1. CDR1 and CDR2 (germline): SGHTA, FQGTGA. The CDR3 is 11 amino acids. The CDR3 coding sequence is TGTGCCAGCAGCCGCAGACAGGGGAAGATTTTT. This translates into CASSRRQGKIF. Using reference TRBV7-3 and TRBJ1-4 for the parts outside the CDR3, the full variable domain is GAGVSQTPSNKVTEKGKYVELRCDPISGHTALYWYRQSLGQGPEFLIYFQGTGAADDSGLPNDRFFAVRPEGSVSTLKIQRTERGDSAVYLCASSRRQGKIFGSGTQLSVL.

This clonotype was detected only once. The chain uses TRBV24-1 and TRBJ2-1, with 11 bases fitting TRBD1. J gave up 7 bases and V 5 bases, and 6 bases lay outside the gene matches. Germline V gene data show CDR1 as KGHDR and CDR2 as SFDVKD. There are 15 residues in the CDR3. CDR3 sequence: CATSGTGGAENEQFF. The CDR3 DNA reads TGTGCCACCAGTGGGACAGGGGGCGCGGAAAATGAGCAGTTCTTC.

This clonotype was recorded at least ten times. V and J are TRBV7-2 and TRBJ2-4, with D perhaps TRBD2 (5 bases). This CDR3 comprises 14 residues. Per germline, CDR1 SGHTA and CDR2 FQGNSA. V dropped 0 bases and J dropped 6 bases, with 9 bases sitting between them. As DNA, the CDR3 is TGTGCCAGCAGCTTAGCTGTAGGAGGAAACATTCAGTACTTC. Protein: CASSLAVGGNIQYF.

V is TRBV19 and J is TRBJ2-7; the D gene could be TRBD1 or TRBD2 (5 bases each). The length of the CDR3 is 14 residues. Germline loops: CDR1 LNHDA, CDR2 SQIVND (reference sequence). Trimming left V 7 bases short and J 2 bases short, with 15 bases between. The CDR3 DNA follows: TGTGCCAGTAATGCCGGGACCGAGGCCTACGAGCAGTACTTC. Amino acids: CASNAGTEAYEQYF.

This chain joins TRBV6-1 and TRBJ1-5; no reliable D call. The CDR3 covers 14 residues. V was trimmed by 5 bases and J by 2 bases, leaving 10 bases between them. CDR1 and CDR2 (germline): MNHNS, SASEGT. The CDR3 spells CASSPGPGNQPQHF. The CDR3 DNA follows: TGTGCCAGCAGTCCCGGACCGGGCAATCAGCCCCAGCATTTT.

The CDR3 nucleotides are TGTGCCAGCAGCCGGGCAGTGAGCAATCAGCCCCAGCATTTT. Translated, it gives CASSRAVSNQPQHF. V gene TRBV7-8 combines with J gene TRBJ1-5; D is unresolved. Trimming removed 5 bases from V and 1 base from J, with 9 bases in between. Germline CDR1 is SGHVS and CDR2 is FQNEAQ. The CDR3 totals 14 residues. Full variable domain (missing parts from reference TRBV7-8 and TRBJ1-5): GAGVSQSPRYKVAKRGQDVALRCDPISGHVSLFWYQQALGQGPEFLTYFQNEAQLDKSGLPSDRFFAERPEGSVSTLKIQRTQQEDSAVYLCASSRAVSNQPQHFGDGTRLSIL.

At least ten counts were recorded for this clonotype. V usage is TRBV7-9 and J usage is TRBJ1-2; no clear D. The V end was cut by 1 base, the J end by 4 bases, with 4 bases between. Per the germline V gene, CDR1 is SEHNR and CDR2 is FQNEAQ (reference sequence). This CDR3 has 12 amino acids. CDR3 coding DNA: TGTGCCAGCAGCTTAGGATCCTATGGCTACACCTTC. Protein sequence: CASSLGSYGYTF. The variable domain in full, completed from reference TRBV7-9 and TRBJ1-2, reads DTGVSQNPRHKITKRGQNVTFRCDPISEHNRLYWYRQTLGQGPEFLTYFQNEAQLEKSRLLSDRFSAERPKGSFSTLEIQRTEQGDSAMYLCASSLGSYGYTFGSGTRLTVV.

Comments on this clonotype: Since a much larger clone is just one base distant, this may be a read error. The chain is built from TRBV11-2 and TRBJ2-1; D possibly uses TRBD1 or TRBD2 (5 bases each). The V gene's germline CDR1 is SGHAT and CDR2 FQNNGV. V was cut by 5 bases and J by 8 bases, with 22 bases left in between. The CDR3 sequence is 16 residues long. CDR3 region: CASSPRQSARDDEQFF. CDR3 coding DNA: TGTGCCAGCAGCCCTCGACAGAGTGCGAGGGACGATGAGCAGTTCTTC. Full variable domain (missing parts from reference TRBV11-2 and TRBJ2-1): EAGVAQSPRYKIIEKRQSVAFWCNPISGHATLYWYQQILGQGPKLLIQFQNNGVVDDSQLPKDRFSAERLKGVDSTLKIQPAKLEDSAVYLCASSPRQSARDDEQFFGPGTRLTVL.

This clonotype has more than one count but fewer than ten. This chain joins TRBV10-3 and TRBJ1-2; perhaps TRBD1 as D (6 bases). V was clipped by 2 bases and J by 6 bases, with 7 bases between them. The germline CDR1 and CDR2 sequences are ENHRY and SYGVKD. The CDR3 totals 12 residues. The CDR3 DNA follows: TGTGCCATCAGTGAGCGGGACAATGGCTACACCTTC. This codes for CAISERDNGYTF.

This clonotype has at least ten counts. The chain links TRBV6-2 or TRBV6-3 to TRBJ2-1; 12 bases are shared with TRBD2. The CDR3 contains 15 residues. CDR1 MNHEY and CDR2 SVGEGT come from the germline V gene. The trim removed 6 bases at V and 5 bases at J, leaving 5 bases unmatched. CDR3 loop: CASRRGLAGNNEQFF. In DNA, the CDR3 is TGTGCCAGCAGGCGCGGACTAGCGGGGAACAATGAGCAGTTCTTC.

In this sample, this clonotype turned up many times. The genes are TRBV6-5 and TRBJ2-7; D may be TRBD1 (5 bases). The CDR3 consists of 15 residues. The germline V gene encodes CDR1 MNHEY and CDR2 SVGAGI. Between the trimmed V and J ends, which lost 7 bases and 4 bases, there was a span of 20 bases. This CDR3 is CASNLRVPDLYEQYF. The CDR3, as DNA: TGTGCCAGCAACCTCAGGGTCCCCGATCTATACGAGCAGTACTTC.

A remark on this clonotype: A much bigger clone sits one base away, suggesting this may be a read error. CDR3 bases: TGTGCCAGCAGCTTGGGTGGGACAGGGGCTCGTGGCTACACCTTC. Amino acid sequence: CASSLGGTGARGYTF. The chain is built from TRBV5-4 and TRBJ1-2, with 10 bases identical to TRBD1. The V gene's germline CDR1 is SGHNT and CDR2 YYREEE (reference sequence). After removal of 0 bases from V and 7 bases from J, the junction contained 6 bases not matched to a gene. The CDR3 consists of 15 residues.